These 9 T cell receptor beta chains came from one sample sequenced in a study of response to subunit inactivated influenza vaccine. TCRdb fed the RT-PCR reads into MiXCR, producing one record per CDR3 protein. The profile shows about 170,000 distinct CDR3 sequences, about an eighth of them singletons. In addition, the sample was reused for a study of T cells expressing NK-cell markers. That study reports: cDNA encoding TCR beta was synthesized via 5'RACE template switching incorporating UMIs.

This specimen was CD8+ T cells sorted from PBMCs, taken roughly 12 days after vaccination. These receptors came from a man between 45 and 60 years old who received an inactivated influenza vaccine.

The rearrangement joins TRBV6-1 to TRBJ2-1, with TRBD2 identical over 13 bases. Trimming cost V 6 bases and J 7 bases; bases outside gene matches: 9. This CDR3 spans 16 amino acids. Germline lookup yields CDR1 MNHNS and CDR2 SASEGT. The CDR3 spells CASSNTLAGGPNEQFF. CDR3 sequence (DNA): TGTGCCAGCAGCAACACACTAGCGGGGGGGCCTAATGAGCAGTTCTTC.

This clonotype occurred a few times. This chain uses TRBV6-2 or TRBV6-3 with TRBJ1-5, with D uncertain. Trimming took 2 bases from V and 0 from J, leaving 5 bases between them. The length of the CDR3 is 14 residues. CDR1 is MNHEY, CDR2 SVGEGT, per germline. Here the CDR3 DNA reads TGTGCCAGCAGTTACGGCAATAGCAATCAGCCCCAGCATTTT. It is translated as CASSYGNSNQPQHF.

A few counts support this clonotype. V usage is TRBV28 and J usage is TRBJ2-4; D tentatively reads TRBD1 or TRBD2 (5 bases each). V lost 4 bases and J 1 base, leaving 17 bases between the germline ends. The V gene's germline CDR1 is MDHEN and CDR2 SYDVKM. This CDR3 comprises 17 residues. The CDR3 region has the DNA TGTGCCAGCAGTTGGGTATTCAGAGAGGGGGCCAAAAACATTCAGTACTTC. This codes for CASSWVFREGAKNIQYF.

V usage is TRBV9 and J usage is TRBJ1-1; D ambiguous. CDR1 is SGDLS, CDR2 YYNGEE, per germline. V gave up 7 bases and J gave up 5 bases, with 15 bases separating them. The CDR3 loop spans 13 amino acids. In nucleotides, the CDR3 is TGTGCCAGCGGAGCCGGAACGGGGACTGAAGCTTTCTTT. Translation gives CASGAGTGTEAFF.

This clonotype was seen repeatedly, ten times or more. Here the CDR3 reads CASMIFGNTGELFF. CDR3 bases: TGTGCCAGTATGATCTTCGGGAACACCGGGGAGCTGTTTTTT. The chain joins TRBV4-2 to TRBJ2-2; D not resolved. The length of the CDR3 is 14 residues. The germline V gene encodes CDR1 LGHNA and CDR2 YNFKEQ. V shed 9 bases and J shed 1 base, with 12 bases lying between them.

The DNA of the CDR3 is TGTGCCAGCAGTACCGGACAGGTTTTAAGCACAGATACGCAGTATTTT. Its protein is CASSTGQVLSTDTQYF. The V and J genes are TRBV28 and TRBJ2-3; TRBD1 matches at 7 bases. The trim removed 5 bases at V and 0 bases at J, leaving 8 bases unmatched. Germline lookup yields CDR1 MDHEN and CDR2 SYDVKM. The CDR3 is made up of 16 amino acids.

This rearrangement joins TRBV20-1 to TRBJ2-1, with TRBD2 matching over 8 bases. The CDR3 is made up of 14 amino acids. Germline V lookup: CDR1 DFQATT, CDR2 SNEGSKA (reference sequence). V was pared by 6 bases and J by 4 bases, with 8 bases of the junction left unmatched. This CDR3 is CSARLAGTYNEQFF. Here the CDR3 DNA reads TGCAGTGCCAGATTAGCGGGAACGTACAATGAGCAGTTCTTC.

The chain joins TRBV5-4 to TRBJ2-1; 10 nucleotides agree with TRBD1. J gave up 6 bases and V 3 bases, and 3 bases lay outside the gene matches. Germline V gives CDR1 SGHNT, CDR2 YYREEE (reference sequence). This CDR3 region has 14 residues. CDR3 loop: CASSWGDRGNEQFF. The DNA for the CDR3 is TGTGCCAGCAGCTGGGGGGACAGGGGCAATGAGCAGTTCTTC.

The chain carries TRBV20-1 and TRBJ1-6; D not certain. V was shortened by 6 bases and J by 8 bases, with 14 bases between the two germline ends. This CDR3 is 13 amino acids long. The germline CDR1 and CDR2 sequences are DFQATT and SNEGSKA (reference sequence). DNA of the CDR3: TGCAGTGCGACGGGATCTGATGATTCACCCCTCCACTTT. Its protein product is CSATGSDDSPLHF.